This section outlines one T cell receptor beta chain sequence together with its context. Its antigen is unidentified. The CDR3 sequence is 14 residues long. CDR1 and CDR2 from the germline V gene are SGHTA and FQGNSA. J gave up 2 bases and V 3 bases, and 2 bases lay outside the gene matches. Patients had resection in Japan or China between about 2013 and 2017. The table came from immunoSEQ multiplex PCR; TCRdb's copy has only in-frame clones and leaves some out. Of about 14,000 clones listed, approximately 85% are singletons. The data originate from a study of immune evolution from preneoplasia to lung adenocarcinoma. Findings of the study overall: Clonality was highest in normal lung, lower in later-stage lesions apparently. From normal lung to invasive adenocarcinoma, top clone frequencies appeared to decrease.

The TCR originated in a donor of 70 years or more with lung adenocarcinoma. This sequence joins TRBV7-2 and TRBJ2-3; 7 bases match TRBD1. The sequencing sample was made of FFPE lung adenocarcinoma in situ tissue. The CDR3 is CASSFDRATDTQYF. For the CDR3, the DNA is TGTGCCAGCAGCTTCGACAGGGCCACAGATACGCAGTATTTT.